This T cell receptor beta chain was captured in a study of chemoradiotherapy in HPV16-positive cancers. Assay: immunoSEQ multiplex PCR; the TCRdb copy retains only in-frame clones and omits some. The table records around 40,000 clones, 75% to 85% of them present only once. The CDR3 has 12 residues. Germline-derived CDR1 and CDR2 are SGHRS and YFSETQ. The V and J ends lost 4 bases and 8 bases respectively, with 12 bases between them. The sequence came from a human donor with HPV-associated anogenital cancer. The chain is built from TRBV5-1 and TRBJ1-2, with unresolved D. The specimen was blood, collected from a patient who underwent chemoradiotherapy. This chain's CDR3 is CASSPNMGGYTF. The CDR3 DNA sequence: TGCGCCAGCAGCCCTAATATGGGCGGCTACACCTTC. The full variable domain, in which reference TRBV5-1 and TRBJ1-2 provide the parts outside the CDR3, is KAGVTQTPRYLIKTRGQQVTLSCSPISGHRSVSWYQQTPGQGLQFLFEYFSETQRNKGNFPGRFSGRQFSNSRSEMNVSTLELGDSALYLCASSPNMGGYTFGSGTRLTVV.